This T cell receptor beta chain was identified during a study of control samples from healthy donors and cancer patients. TCRdb's table, derived via immunoSEQ multiplex PCR, lists solely in-frame clones and lacks some. Seen here are more than 30,000 clones, roughly 95% observed once, and the top ten hold 6.6%. The sequencing sample was made of blood. The receptor's source is a man aged 55 to 69 in good health.

The DNA of the CDR3 is TGTGCTAGTGGTTTCGCAATGGGGGAACACAATGAGCAGTTCTTC. Amino acid sequence: CASGFAMGEHNEQFF. The chain couples TRBV12-5 to TRBJ2-1, with D perhaps assigned TRBD1 or TRBD2 (5 bases each). The germline CDR1 and CDR2 sequences are LGHNT and FRNRAP. This CDR3 comprises 15 residues. V gave up 3 bases and J gave up 5 bases, with 14 bases separating them.